One and the same sample provided the 22 T cell receptor beta chains below, sequenced in a study of shared clonotypes between healthy human individuals. Profiling relied on immunoSEQ multiplex PCR, and the TCRdb table lists in-frame clones only, not all of them. The sample consists of 900,000 to 1,200,000 clones, around 78% of them appearing once. Sequenced input: memory CD4+ T cells from PBMCs. Stated subset: CD45RA-negative fraction. The receptor source for this set is a young man in good health. Some clones in this sample may be carry-over from other donors' samples.

The chain links TRBV10-3 to TRBJ2-7, with TRBD2 as a possible D gene (6 bases). Germline CDR1 and CDR2: ENHRY and SYGVKD. Trimming cost V 0 bases and J 5 bases, with 11 bases left between them. CDR3 length: 14 residues. CDR3 in DNA: TGTGCCATCAGTGAGTCGTCGGGGGAGAACGAGCAGTACTTC. Translating gives CAISESSGENEQYF.

This clone has a handful of counts. The gene calls are TRBV18 and TRBJ1-5; tentatively, D is TRBD1 (6 bases). V lost 3 bases to trimming and J lost 2 bases, with 14 bases between them. CDR3 length: 16 residues. Germline CDR1 KGHSH, CDR2 LQKENI. Here the CDR3 DNA reads TGTGCCAGCTCACCTGAACAGGGTGTGGGCAATCAGCCCCAGCATTTT. It is translated as CASSPEQGVGNQPQHF.

The chain joins TRBV5-4 to TRBJ2-1; tentative D call: TRBD2 (7 bases). Germline V gene lookup returns CDR1 SGHNT and CDR2 YYREEE (reference sequence). The CDR3 extends over 16 amino acids. V lost 2 bases and J 0 bases, leaving 12 bases between the germline ends. The CDR3 DNA reads as TGTGCCAGCAGCTTTGGCGGGGGCAGCTCCTACAATGAGCAGTTCTTC. It yields the protein CASSFGGGSSYNEQFF.

A remark on this clone: A far larger clone is one base from this, pointing to a likely read error. Other nucleotide sequences from this sample produce the same CDR3. This rearrangement joins TRBV9 to TRBJ2-7; 8 nucleotides line up with TRBD1. V gave up 0 bases and J gave up 3 bases; unmatched junction bases: 2. The CDR3 is made up of 14 amino acids. Germline values: CDR1 SGDLS, CDR2 YYNGEE. Here the CDR3 reads CASSVGDRGYEQYF. The CDR3 DNA reads as TGTGCCAGCAGCGTAGGAGACAGGGGCTACGAGCAGTACTTC. The full variable domain, in which reference TRBV9 and TRBJ2-7 provide the parts outside the CDR3, is DSGVTQTPKHLITATGQRVTLRCSPRSGDLSVYWYQQSLDQGLQFLIQYYNGEERAKGNILERFSAQQFPDLHSELNLSSLELGDSALYFCASSVGDRGYEQYFGPGTRLTVT.

This clone was counted ten times or more. The chain recombines TRBV19 with TRBJ2-3; 8 nucleotides match TRBD2. V was clipped by 2 bases and J by 6 bases; unmatched bases: 1. The germline V gene encodes CDR1 LNHDA and CDR2 SQIVND (reference sequence). The CDR3 spans 13 residues. The CDR3, as DNA: TGTGCCAGTAGTATACCTAGCGGGGATACGCAGTATTTT. It codes for CASSIPSGDTQYF.

The V gene is TRBV7-3, the J gene TRBJ2-7, with D uncertain. Trimming left V 0 bases short and J 7 bases short, with 10 bases between. The CDR3 contains 13 residues. CDR1 and CDR2 from the germline V gene are SGHTA and FQGTGA. CDR3 region: CASSLTGVGEQYF. CDR3 nucleotide sequence: TGTGCCAGCAGCTTAACGGGTGTAGGTGAGCAGTACTTC.

This chain uses TRBV5-1 with TRBJ1-1; D gene unclear. Trimming took off 3 bases at V and 4 bases at J, with 10 bases between the two ends. The V gene's germline CDR1 is SGHRS and CDR2 YFSETQ. The CDR3 sequence is 13 residues long. CDR3 region: CASSSISGTEAFF. DNA of the CDR3: TGCGCCAGCAGCTCCATCTCGGGCACTGAAGCTTTCTTT.

V and J are TRBV29-1 and TRBJ1-3; the D gene is possibly TRBD1 (5 bases). Trimming removed 3 bases at V and 3 bases at J, with 18 bases between. The germline CDR1 and CDR2 sequences are SQVTM and ANQGSEA. The CDR3 spans 16 residues. The CDR3 is CSVENVGAGSGNTIYF. As DNA, the CDR3 is TGCAGCGTTGAGAACGTCGGGGCGGGTAGTGGAAACACCATATATTTT.

A few counts support this clone. V and J are TRBV6-6 and TRBJ2-7; 8 bases agree with TRBD1. CDR3 length equals 14 residues. Trimming removed 7 bases from V and 2 bases from J; junction bases left unmatched: 7. Looked up from germline, CDR1 is MNHNY and CDR2 is SVGAGI (reference sequence). The CDR3 sequence: CASKPGQVTYEQYF. In DNA, the CDR3 is TGTGCCAGCAAACCGGGACAGGTAACCTACGAGCAGTACTTC.

This clone occurred a few times. The chain combines TRBV15 with TRBJ2-2, with unresolved D. The CDR3 loop spans 12 amino acids. In germline, CDR1 is LNHNV, CDR2 YYDKDF (reference sequence). Trimming cost V 3 bases and J 6 bases, with 5 bases left between them. The CDR3 coding sequence is TGTGCCACCAGCAGTGCGCCCGGGGAGCTGTTTTTT. Translated, it gives CATSSAPGELFF.

The chain is built from TRBV28 and TRBJ2-7, with 7 positions matching TRBD1. The germline CDR1 and CDR2 sequences are MDHEN and SYDVKM. The V gene end was trimmed by 7 bases and the J gene end by 2 bases; junction bases not matched to a gene: 11. The CDR3 has 15 residues. CDR3 coding DNA: TGTGCCAGCAATCCTTACGACAGGGCCCCCTACGAGCAGTACTTC. It specifies CASNPYDRAPYEQYF.

The chain employs TRBV6-6 and TRBJ1-2; D call uncertain. Between the trimmed V and J ends, which lost 7 bases and 0 bases, there was a span of 6 bases. Germline V lookup: CDR1 MNHNY, CDR2 SVGAGI (reference sequence). The CDR3 spans 12 residues. The CDR3 coding sequence is TGTGCCAGCACACCCCCTAACTATGGCTACACCTTC. It codes for CASTPPNYGYTF.

This rearrangement joins TRBV25-1 to TRBJ2-3, with 9 bases identical to TRBD2. CDR1 and CDR2 (germline): MGHDK, SYGVNS. V gave up 10 bases and J gave up 5 bases; unmatched junction bases: 13. This CDR3 spans 15 amino acids. In nucleotides, the CDR3 is TGTGCCACCAATACCGCGCGGGAGGGTGGAGATACGCAGTATTTT. Translation: CATNTAREGGDTQYF.

The chain links TRBV5-1 to TRBJ1-5, with D unresolved. Deletions cut 1 base from V and 7 bases from J, with 9 bases between. CDR1 is SGHRS and CDR2 is YFSETQ in the germline V gene. This CDR3 comprises 13 residues. The CDR3 region has the DNA TGCGCCAGCAGCTTGTTCCCAGAACAGCCCCAGCATTTT. Protein sequence: CASSLFPEQPQHF.

A note on this clone: The sample holds other DNA sequences that translate to the same CDR3. The V gene is TRBV11-1, the J gene TRBJ2-2; possibly TRBD1 or TRBD2 for D (6 bases each). Germline V gene sequence: CDR1 SGHAT, CDR2 FQDESV (reference sequence). The ends were cut back, 1 base at V and 4 bases at J, with 7 bases in the middle. CDR3 length: 14 residues. CDR3 sequence: CASSLEGGTGELFF. Here the CDR3 DNA reads TGTGCCAGCAGCTTAGAGGGGGGCACCGGGGAGCTGTTTTTT.

This clone has more than one count but fewer than ten. The chain links TRBV6-5 to TRBJ2-5; D perhaps matches TRBD2 (7 bases). The end of the DNA aligns better with TRBJ2-7, so the J call may be wrong. This CDR3 comprises 14 residues. The V gene's germline CDR1 is MNHEY and CDR2 SVGAGI. The CDR3 is CASSYLRGPYEQYF. The DNA of the CDR3 is TGTGCCAGCAGTTACCTGCGGGGGCCCTACGAGCAGTACTTC.

The rearrangement joins TRBV5-1 to TRBJ2-1, with TRBD2 as a possible D gene (6 bases). Trimming removed 3 bases from V and 3 bases from J, with 16 bases in between. This CDR3 comprises 16 residues. Germline assignment: CDR1 SGHRS and CDR2 YFSETQ. The CDR3 is CASSSVGGAGYNEQFF. CDR3 nucleotide sequence: TGCGCCAGCAGCTCCGTTGGAGGGGCCGGCTACAATGAGCAGTTCTTC.

CDR3 DNA: TGTGCCAGCAAATTAATGACGGACAGTTACGAGCAGTACTTC. This codes for CASKLMTDSYEQYF. V is TRBV2 and J is TRBJ2-7; TRBD1 might be the D (6 bases). Germline V lookup: CDR1 SNHLY, CDR2 FYNNEI. Trimming took off 7 bases at V and 4 bases at J, with 17 bases between the two ends. The CDR3 consists of 14 residues.

In its sample, this clone was seen once. This chain connects TRBV5-1 to TRBJ1-1; D might be TRBD1 (5 bases). The CDR3 is 14 amino acids. Germline CDR1 reads SGHRS; CDR2 reads YFSETQ. Trimming took off 9 bases at V and 1 base at J, with 16 bases between the two ends. The CDR3 reads CATGMGQSNTEAFF. The CDR3 nucleotides are TGCGCCACAGGGATGGGGCAGTCGAACACTGAAGCTTTCTTT.

The chain links TRBV30 to TRBJ1-2; possible D gene TRBD1, 6 bases. Trimming pared 2 bases from V and 8 bases from J, leaving 9 bases between. The CDR3 contains 11 residues. Germline V lookup: CDR1 GTSNPN, CDR2 SVGIG (reference sequence). The CDR3 sequence is CAWSTGTGYTF. The CDR3 DNA is TGTGCCTGGAGTACAGGGACGGGCTACACCTTC.

This chain connects TRBV9 to TRBJ2-2; D remains ambiguous. Germline assignment: CDR1 SGDLS and CDR2 YYNGEE. This CDR3 region has 14 residues. Trimming pared 6 bases from V and 3 bases from J, leaving 12 bases between. The CDR3 loop reads CASTLLWDTGELFF. Here the CDR3 DNA reads TGTGCCAGCACCCTCCTGTGGGACACCGGGGAGCTGTTTTTT.

This clone has just a few counts. This sequence joins TRBV27 and TRBJ2-7, with D possibly being TRBD2 (6 bases). Trimming cost V 2 bases and J 4 bases, with 21 bases left between them. The CDR3 is 17 residues long. Germline lookup yields CDR1 MNHEY and CDR2 SMNVEV (reference sequence). The CDR3 coding sequence is TGTGCCAGCAGTTTAAAATGGAGGAGGGACTTACCGTACGAGCAGTACTTC. As protein: CASSLKWRRDLPYEQYF.